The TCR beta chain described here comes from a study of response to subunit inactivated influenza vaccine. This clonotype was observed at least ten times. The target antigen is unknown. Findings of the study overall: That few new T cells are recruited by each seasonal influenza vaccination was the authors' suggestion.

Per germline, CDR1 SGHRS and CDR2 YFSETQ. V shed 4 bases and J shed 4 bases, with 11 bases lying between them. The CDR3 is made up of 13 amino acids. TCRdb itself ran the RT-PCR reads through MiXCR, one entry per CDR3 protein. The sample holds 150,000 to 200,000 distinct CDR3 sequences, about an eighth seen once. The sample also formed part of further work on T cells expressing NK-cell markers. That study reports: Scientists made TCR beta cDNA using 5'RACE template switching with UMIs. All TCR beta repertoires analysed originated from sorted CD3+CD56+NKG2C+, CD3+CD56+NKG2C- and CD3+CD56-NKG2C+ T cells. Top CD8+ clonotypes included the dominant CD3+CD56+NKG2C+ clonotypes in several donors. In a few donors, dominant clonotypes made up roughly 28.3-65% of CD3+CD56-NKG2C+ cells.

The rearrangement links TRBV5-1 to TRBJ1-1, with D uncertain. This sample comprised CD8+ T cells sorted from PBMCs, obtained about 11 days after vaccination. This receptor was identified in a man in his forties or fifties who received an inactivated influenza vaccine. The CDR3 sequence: CASSLGLTTEAFF. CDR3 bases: TGCGCCAGCAGCCTCGGATTGACCACTGAAGCTTTCTTT.